The rows below give T cell receptor beta chains drawn from one sample of a study of blood T cell repertoires in COVID-19. Profiling relied on immunoSEQ multiplex PCR, and the TCRdb table lists in-frame clones only, not all of them. The sample holds under 300,000 clones, approximately 78% seen once. The source material was peripheral blood. Every receptor here comes from a woman between 18 and 30 years old with acute or convalescent COVID-19. Each CDR3 is given with its conserved first and last residue. Each record gives: D gene, V gene, clone size, J gene, CDR3 DNA, CDR3 protein. A D gene is named only where the DNA matches it firmly. Some rows mark clone size as missing; the rest say once, few, many or name a class of expanded clone.

D gene: TRBD1
V gene: TRBV27
clone size: once
J gene: TRBJ2-3
CDR3 DNA: TGTGCCAGCAGTTCACAGGGGAGCACAGATACGCAGTATTTT
CDR3 protein: CASSSQGSTDTQYF

D gene: .
V gene: TRBV7-9
clone size: .
J gene: TRBJ2-5
CDR3 DNA: TGTGCCAGCAGCTCCGCGGAGACCCAGTACTTC
CDR3 protein: CASSSAETQYF

D gene: TRBD1
V gene: TRBV18
clone size: .
J gene: TRBJ1-6
CDR3 DNA: TGTGCCAGCTCACCGACAGGGATGGGTAATTCACCCCTCCACTTT
CDR3 protein: CASSPTGMGNSPLHF

D gene: .
V gene: TRBV7-6
clone size: once
J gene: TRBJ2-1
CDR3 DNA: TGTGCCAGCAGCTTAGTCAGTATGTACTATACGAGCGAGTCCTACAATGAGCAGTTCTTC
CDR3 protein: CASSLVSMYYTSESYNEQFF

D gene: TRBD1
V gene: TRBV10-3
clone size: .
J gene: TRBJ2-6
CDR3 DNA: TGTGCCATCAGGTCCGGGACAGGGCTGTCTGGGGCCAACGTCCTGACTTTC
CDR3 protein: CAIRSGTGLSGANVLTF

D gene: .
V gene: TRBV14
clone size: .
J gene: TRBJ2-1
CDR3 DNA: TGTGCCAGCAGCCAAGGACAGTCACCCCTCAATGAGCAGTTCTTC
CDR3 protein: CASSQGQSPLNEQFF

D gene: .
V gene: TRBV2
clone size: few
J gene: TRBJ1-5
CDR3 DNA: TGTGCCAGCAGTGTAGGCAGGGGACAGCCCCAGCATTTT
CDR3 protein: CASSVGRGQPQHF

D gene: TRBD2
V gene: TRBV7-2
clone size: few
J gene: TRBJ2-7
CDR3 DNA: TGTGCCAGCAGCTTAGAACCTCTGAGCGGGAGGGGGTACGAGCAGTACTTC
CDR3 protein: CASSLEPLSGRGYEQYF

D gene: .
V gene: TRBV6-5
clone size: .
J gene: TRBJ2-5
CDR3 DNA: TGTGCCAGCAGTTTTGTAATGGGAGCCCAAGAGACCCAGTACTTC
CDR3 protein: CASSFVMGAQETQYF

D gene: .
V gene: TRBV5-1
clone size: .
J gene: TRBJ2-2
CDR3 DNA: TGCGCCAGCAGCTTGGCCGGGGGGCCCGGGGAGCTGTTTTTT
CDR3 protein: CASSLAGGPGELFF

D gene: .
V gene: TRBV6-6
clone size: .
J gene: TRBJ2-5
CDR3 DNA: TGTGCCAGCAGTCGACCCGAAGAGACCCAGTACTTC
CDR3 protein: CASSRPEETQYF

D gene: .
V gene: TRBV19
clone size: once
J gene: TRBJ1-5
CDR3 DNA: TGTGCCAGTAGTATCGACTCTTTTCCTGGGCAGCCCCAGCATTTT
CDR3 protein: CASSIDSFPGQPQHF

D gene: TRBD2
V gene: TRBV5-1
clone size: once
J gene: TRBJ2-1
CDR3 DNA: TGCGCCAGCAGCTCCGAATTAGCGGGAGTTAGAAATGAGCAGTTCTTC
CDR3 protein: CASSSELAGVRNEQFF

D gene: TRBD1
V gene: TRBV5-1
clone size: few
J gene: TRBJ1-1
CDR3 DNA: TGCGCCAGCAGCCTTCTAGGGACAGGGGTCACTGAAGCTTTCTTT
CDR3 protein: CASSLLGTGVTEAFF

D gene: TRBD1
V gene: TRBV27
clone size: once
J gene: TRBJ1-6
CDR3 DNA: TGTGCCAGCAGTAAACTACAGGGGGGGAATTCACCCCTCCACTTT
CDR3 protein: CASSKLQGGNSPLHF

D gene: TRBD1
V gene: TRBV30
clone size: once
J gene: TRBJ1-5
CDR3 DNA: TGTGCCTGGAGCTTACAGGGGATTTCGGGCAATCAGCCCCAGCATTTT
CDR3 protein: CAWSLQGISGNQPQHF

D gene: .
V gene: TRBV4-3
clone size: .
J gene: TRBJ1-1
CDR3 DNA: TGCGCCAGCAGCCAACAGAGGACAGAAGAAGCTTTCTTT
CDR3 protein: CASSQQRTEEAFF

D gene: TRBD1
V gene: TRBV5-1
clone size: once
J gene: TRBJ2-1
CDR3 DNA: TGCGCCAGCAGCTTGGTGGGACAGTCCCTTGCGTTCTTC
CDR3 protein: CASSLVGQSLAFF

D gene: .
V gene: TRBV19
clone size: .
J gene: TRBJ1-4
CDR3 DNA: TGTGCCAGTAGTAGGGGGCTTGGTGAAAAACTGTTTTTT
CDR3 protein: CASSRGLGEKLFF

D gene: .
V gene: TRBV7-9
clone size: few
J gene: TRBJ2-2
CDR3 DNA: TGTGCCAGCAGAGCGACAGGTCATAACACCGGGGAGCTGTTTTTT
CDR3 protein: CASRATGHNTGELFF

D gene: .
V gene: TRBV4-3
clone size: .
J gene: TRBJ1-6
CDR3 DNA: TGCGCCAGCAGCCAAGTCACAGTCAATAATTCACCCCTCCACTTT
CDR3 protein: CASSQVTVNNSPLHF

D gene: TRBD2
V gene: TRBV28
clone size: .
J gene: TRBJ2-4
CDR3 DNA: TGTGCCAGCAGTGCCTGGGGCCAGCGGGAGGAAAACATTCAGTACTTC
CDR3 protein: CASSAWGQREENIQYF

D gene: TRBD1
V gene: TRBV10-2
clone size: .
J gene: TRBJ1-6
CDR3 DNA: TGCGCCAGCAGTGAGCGGGGGACAGCCTCCTATAATTCACCCCTCCACTTT
CDR3 protein: CASSERGTASYNSPLHF

D gene: TRBD1
V gene: TRBV5-1
clone size: .
J gene: TRBJ1-5
CDR3 DNA: TGCGCCAGCAGCCCGGGACAGGGGCAGCCCCAGCATTTT
CDR3 protein: CASSPGQGQPQHF

D gene: .
V gene: TRBV5-8
clone size: .
J gene: TRBJ2-5
CDR3 DNA: TGTGCCAGCAGCCCTGTCTCGGAGACCCAGTACTTC
CDR3 protein: CASSPVSETQYF

D gene: .
V gene: TRBV2
clone size: few
J gene: TRBJ2-7
CDR3 DNA: TGTGCCAGCAGCACAAGCCCTAGTAACGAGCAGTACTTC
CDR3 protein: CASSTSPSNEQYF

D gene: TRBD1
V gene: TRBV7-6
clone size: .
J gene: TRBJ2-2
CDR3 DNA: TGTGCCAGCAGCAATGACAGGGCGAACACCGGGGAGCTGTTTTTT
CDR3 protein: CASSNDRANTGELFF

D gene: TRBD1
V gene: TRBV27
clone size: .
J gene: TRBJ1-2
CDR3 DNA: TGTGCCAGCAGTGCGGGACAGGCCCGGTGGGGCTACACCTTC
CDR3 protein: CASSAGQARWGYTF

D gene: .
V gene: TRBV3-1/TRBV3-2
clone size: once
J gene: TRBJ2-7
CDR3 DNA: TGTGCCAGCAGCCAAGAAGTTAGGGCGGACTTCTCCTACGAGCAGTACTTC
CDR3 protein: CASSQEVRADFSYEQYF

D gene: .
V gene: TRBV27
clone size: .
J gene: TRBJ2-7
CDR3 DNA: TGTGCCAGCAGTTTAATCGTTCCCGCAGGGGACTACGAGCAGTACTTC
CDR3 protein: CASSLIVPAGDYEQYF

D gene: TRBD1
V gene: TRBV4-1
clone size: .
J gene: TRBJ2-7
CDR3 DNA: TGCGCCAGCAGCCAACCCCCGGGACAGGGTTCCTACGAGCAGTACTTC
CDR3 protein: CASSQPPGQGSYEQYF

D gene: TRBD2
V gene: TRBV27
clone size: once
J gene: TRBJ2-2
CDR3 DNA: TGTGCCAGCAGTTTAAATGTCAATGCGGGGGCCGGGGAGCTGTTTTTT
CDR3 protein: CASSLNVNAGAGELFF

D gene: .
V gene: TRBV7-9
clone size: .
J gene: TRBJ1-4
CDR3 DNA: TGTGCCAGCAGCTTAACGGGGGTTGGGGGTGAAAAACTGTTTTTT
CDR3 protein: CASSLTGVGGEKLFF

D gene: TRBD1
V gene: TRBV7-8
clone size: few
J gene: TRBJ2-1
CDR3 DNA: TGTGCCAGCAGCTTAGGAGGGACAGGGTTCGGTCTGGGAGGCAGTGAGCAGTTCTTC
CDR3 protein: CASSLGGTGFGLGGSEQFF

D gene: .
V gene: TRBV29-1
clone size: once
J gene: TRBJ2-1
CDR3 DNA: TGCAGCGTTAGCCGGGGGAGCAGGTATAATTCCTACAATGAGCAGTTCTTC
CDR3 protein: CSVSRGSRYNSYNEQFF

D gene: TRBD1
V gene: TRBV4-3
clone size: few
J gene: TRBJ1-4
CDR3 DNA: TGCGCCAGCAGCACCACCGGGACAGTTAATGAAAAACTGTTTTTT
CDR3 protein: CASSTTGTVNEKLFF

D gene: .
V gene: TRBV29-1
clone size: few
J gene: TRBJ1-1
CDR3 DNA: TGCAGCGTTGGGGCAGCTATGAACACTGAAGCTTTCTTT
CDR3 protein: CSVGAAMNTEAFF

D gene: TRBD1
V gene: TRBV18
clone size: .
J gene: TRBJ2-3
CDR3 DNA: TGTGCCAGCTCACGAGGGACAGAGGGCACAGATACGCAGTATTTT
CDR3 protein: CASSRGTEGTDTQYF

D gene: .
V gene: TRBV18
clone size: .
J gene: TRBJ2-7
CDR3 DNA: TGTGCCAGCTCACCACGGGTACAGAGCTCCTACGAGCAGTACTTC
CDR3 protein: CASSPRVQSSYEQYF

D gene: .
V gene: TRBV6-5
clone size: .
J gene: TRBJ2-3
CDR3 DNA: TGTGCCAGCAGTTACTCCAGACTAGATACGCAGTATTTT
CDR3 protein: CASSYSRLDTQYF

D gene: .
V gene: TRBV27
clone size: .
J gene: TRBJ2-2
CDR3 DNA: TGTGCCAGCAGTTTACGGCAGGGAACCGGGGAGCTGTTTTTT
CDR3 protein: CASSLRQGTGELFF

D gene: .
V gene: TRBV29-1
clone size: .
J gene: TRBJ1-5
CDR3 DNA: TGCAGCGTTGTGGTGGCGGGGGATAGCAATCAGCCCCAGCATTTT
CDR3 protein: CSVVVAGDSNQPQHF

D gene: TRBD1
V gene: TRBV6-4
clone size: .
J gene: TRBJ1-2
CDR3 DNA: TGTGCCAGCAGTAACGGAGGGACAGGAGATGGCTACACCTTC
CDR3 protein: CASSNGGTGDGYTF

D gene: .
V gene: TRBV12-3/TRBV12-4
clone size: .
J gene: TRBJ1-1
CDR3 DNA: TGTGCCAGCAGTTCTACCCAGGGGACTGAAGCTTTCTTT
CDR3 protein: CASSSTQGTEAFF

D gene: .
V gene: TRBV20-1
clone size: .
J gene: TRBJ2-7
CDR3 DNA: TGCAGTGCTAGTCCTCTCAGAATAACCTACGAGCAGTACTTC
CDR3 protein: CSASPLRITYEQYF

D gene: .
V gene: TRBV3-1/TRBV3-2
clone size: .
J gene: TRBJ1-6
CDR3 DNA: TGTGCCAGCAGCCAAGAGTTTTGGTCAGGAGGGACCGATTCACCCCTCCACTTT
CDR3 protein: CASSQEFWSGGTDSPLHF

D gene: TRBD1
V gene: TRBV18
clone size: .
J gene: TRBJ1-2
CDR3 DNA: TGTGCCAGCTCACCGAGGACAGGGGGTTATGGCTACACCTTC
CDR3 protein: CASSPRTGGYGYTF